This T cell receptor (beta chain) was found in a study of shared clonotypes between healthy human individuals. Across the study: CD8 memory received one plate per donor, CD8 naive two, CD4 memory three and CD4 naive three.

Positive CCR7 selection of CD45RO-negative cells yielded the naive CD8 cells, and terminally differentiated effector memory CD45RA+ cells were excluded. Produced via immunoSEQ multiplex PCR; TCRdb's table is partial and in-frame only. This sample has around 1,900,000 clones, with approximately 92% found just once. In germline, CDR1 is SGHRS, CDR2 YFSETQ. Unmatched junction bases numbered 9, after V lost 0 bases and J lost 5 bases. The length of the CDR3 is 16 residues. Study-wide results and limits: Only blood samples were collected, and tissue repertoires likely differ.

Of note for this clone: The antigen is unknown.

This chain connects TRBV5-1 to TRBJ2-7, with 9 positions matching TRBD1. The TCR comes from a man aged 18 to 29 in good health. Some clones in this sample may be carry-over from other donors' samples. Sequenced material: naive CD8+ T cells from PBMCs. For the CDR3, the DNA is TGCGCCAGCAGCTTGGGTTTACAGGGGGCGGTCCACGAGCAGTACTTC. This gives the protein CASSLGLQGAVHEQYF. Variable domain in full (rest from reference TRBV5-1 and TRBJ2-7): KAGVTQTPRYLIKTRGQQVTLSCSPISGHRSVSWYQQTPGQGLQFLFEYFSETQRNKGNFPGRFSGRQFSNSRSEMNVSTLELGDSALYLCASSLGLQGAVHEQYFGPGTRLTVT.